This entry lists 22 T cell receptor beta chains sequenced from one sample in a study of technical replicates of blood from a handful of donors. Produced via immunoSEQ multiplex PCR; TCRdb's table is partial and in-frame only. Of about 88,000 clones listed, 85% to 95% are singletons. The specimen was T cells isolated from PBMCs. These receptors were collected from a human donor in good health.

This clone was recorded once. V and J are TRBV30 and TRBJ2-1; D gene ambiguous. The CDR3 loop spans 13 amino acids. V lost 4 bases to trimming and J lost 4 bases, with 11 bases between them. Germline V gene data show CDR1 as GTSNPN and CDR2 as SVGIG (reference sequence). The DNA of the CDR3 is TGTGCCTGGAAACCCGTCAGGTACAATGAGCAGTTCTTC. Encoded protein: CAWKPVRYNEQFF.

The table lists this clone with a few counts. The rearrangement uses TRBV30 and TRBJ1-5; no clear D. V lost 0 bases and J 6 bases, leaving 9 bases between the germline ends. The germline gives CDR1 GTSNPN, CDR2 SVGIG (reference sequence). This CDR3 contains 13 residues. The CDR3 DNA sequence: TGTGCCTGGAGTGTCGGGGATGGTCAGCCCCAGCATTTT. Residues: CAWSVGDGQPQHF.

The rearrangement joins TRBV7-9 to TRBJ1-2; D may be TRBD1 (5 bases). CDR3 length equals 14 residues. V gave up 5 bases and J gave up 4 bases, with 14 bases separating them. Germline assignment: CDR1 SEHNR and CDR2 FQNEAQ (reference sequence). The CDR3 nucleotides read TGTGCCAGCAGCCGTCCCCAGGGTACCTATGGCTACACCTTC. Translating it yields CASSRPQGTYGYTF.

This clone has just one count. CDR3 DNA: TGTGCCAGCAGCCAATTCGGCAGGGGTAATCAGCCCCAGCATTTT. Amino acids: CASSQFGRGNQPQHF. V and J are TRBV16 and TRBJ1-5; D is possibly TRBD1 (6 bases). V lost 1 base and J 4 bases, leaving 11 bases between the germline ends. Germline lookup yields CDR1 KGHSY and CDR2 FQNENV. This CDR3 contains 15 residues.

This clone was seen once. V usage is TRBV4-1 and J usage is TRBJ1-4; perhaps TRBD1 as D (6 bases). There are 14 residues in the CDR3. V was trimmed by 5 bases and J by 7 bases, leaving 14 bases between them. The germline V gene encodes CDR1 MGHRA and CDR2 YSYEKL. CDR3 amino acids: CASSAGAVSEKLFF. CDR3 DNA: TGCGCCAGCAGCGCAGGGGCGGTTTCTGAAAAACTGTTTTTT.

This clone was recorded only once. The chain recombines TRBV28 with TRBJ2-1; 7 bases are a match to TRBD2. Germline CDR1 and CDR2: MDHEN and SYDVKM. This CDR3 has 13 amino acids. Trimming at V came to 3 bases and at J to 8 bases, leaving 4 bases not matched to a gene. The CDR3 here is CASSFRGGDEQFF. The CDR3 DNA reads as TGTGCCAGCAGTTTCCGCGGGGGTGATGAGCAGTTCTTC.

This sequence joins TRBV28 and TRBJ2-1, with 7 bases identical to TRBD2. Germline CDR1 MDHEN, CDR2 SYDVKM. V lost 4 bases, J lost 8 bases, and 5 bases stayed unmatched. CDR3 length: 13 amino acids. CDR3 loop: CASSSTSIYEQFF. DNA of the CDR3: TGTGCCAGCAGTTCGACTAGCATCTATGAGCAGTTCTTC.

The rearrangement joins TRBV5-1 to TRBJ1-1, with 7 bases lining up with TRBD1. The CDR3 runs to 15 residues. Germline-derived CDR1 and CDR2 are SGHRS and YFSETQ. The ends lost 0 bases at V and 4 bases at J; junction bases unmatched: 6. The CDR3 reads CASSLGQGSVTEAFF. The CDR3 DNA reads as TGCGCCAGCAGCTTGGGACAGGGATCGGTCACTGAAGCTTTCTTT.

V and J are TRBV28 and TRBJ2-3, with 8 bases that match TRBD1. J gave up 1 base and V 3 bases, and 0 bases lay outside the gene matches. CDR3 length: 14 amino acids. CDR1 and CDR2 (germline): MDHEN, SYDVKM. The CDR3 sequence: CASSLTGGTDTQYF. Here the CDR3 DNA reads TGTGCCAGCAGTTTGACAGGGGGCACAGATACGCAGTATTTT.

A single count supports this clone. CDR3 region: CASSTWSVATEAFF. In nucleotides, the CDR3 is TGTGCCAGCAGCACGTGGTCCGTTGCGACTGAAGCTTTCTTT. This chain links TRBV7-9 with TRBJ1-1; D gene unclear. The CDR3 totals 14 residues. CDR1 is SEHNR, CDR2 FQNEAQ, per germline (reference sequence). The V end lost 5 bases, the J end lost 5 bases, and 15 bases lay between the germline ends.

The CDR3 is CASSLQGMEQYF. The DNA for the CDR3 is TGTGCCAGCAGTTTACAGGGAATGGAGCAGTACTTC. This chain links TRBV27 with TRBJ2-7; D might be TRBD1 (5 bases). The CDR3 is made up of 12 amino acids. From germline, CDR1 is MNHEY and CDR2 SMNVEV (reference sequence). V was cut by 2 bases and J by 7 bases, with 9 bases left in between.

This clone was counted a few times. The V and J genes are TRBV12-5 and TRBJ1-3; D unclear. The V gene's germline CDR1 is LGHNT and CDR2 FRNRAP. CDR3 length: 14 amino acids. With 3 bases removed from V and 0 bases from J, the gap between germline ends came to 6 bases. The CDR3: CASGLALSGNTIYF. CDR3 DNA sequence: TGTGCTAGTGGTTTAGCCCTCTCTGGAAACACCATATATTTT. The complete variable domain, with remaining parts taken from reference TRBV12-5 and TRBJ1-3, reads DARVTQTPRHKVTEMGQEVTMRCQPILGHNTVFWYRQTMMQGLELLAYFRNRAPLDDSGMPKDRFSAEMPDATLATLKIQPSEPRDSAVYFCASGLALSGNTIYFGEGSWLTVV.

V and J are TRBV11-2 and TRBJ1-2; D not resolved. The germline V gene encodes CDR1 SGHAT and CDR2 FQNNGV. V lost 5 bases to trimming and J lost 7 bases, with 11 bases between them. The length of the CDR3 is 12 residues. This chain's CDR3 is CASSPTPGGYTF. The CDR3 nucleotides read TGTGCCAGCAGCCCAACCCCAGGTGGCTACACCTTC.

The rearrangement joins TRBV4-1 to TRBJ2-2; no definite D call. CDR1 MGHRA and CDR2 YSYEKL come from the germline V gene. CDR3 length equals 14 residues. V was shortened by 1 base and J by 2 bases, with 5 bases between the two germline ends. The CDR3 spells CASSQVVNTGELFF. For the CDR3, the DNA is TGCGCCAGCAGCCAAGTTGTAAACACCGGGGAGCTGTTTTTT.

The chain recombines TRBV19 with TRBJ2-6; D is possibly TRBD1 (6 bases). V was pared by 4 bases and J by 1 base, with 14 bases between. In germline, CDR1 is LNHDA, CDR2 SQIVND (reference sequence). This CDR3 has 17 amino acids. CDR3 sequence (DNA): TGTGCCAGTAGTAGAACCGGGACAAGATCTGGGGCCAACGTCCTGACTTTC. Translating it yields CASSRTGTRSGANVLTF.

The chain combines TRBV9 with TRBJ2-1; TRBD2 agrees at 8 bases. The trim removed 1 base at V and 0 bases at J, leaving 9 bases unmatched. CDR1 SGDLS and CDR2 YYNGEE come from the germline V gene. The CDR3 runs 18 residues. The CDR3 loop reads CASSVSTTSVSSYNEQFF. CDR3 DNA sequence: TGTGCCAGCAGCGTATCCACGACTAGCGTGAGCTCCTACAATGAGCAGTTCTTC.

V is TRBV27 and J is TRBJ1-4, with unresolved D. The CDR3 has 14 residues. The ends were cut back, 3 bases at V and 7 bases at J, with 12 bases in the middle. From germline, CDR1 is MNHEY and CDR2 SMNVEV (reference sequence). CDR3 protein: CASSLSVASEKLFF. CDR3 sequence (DNA): TGTGCCAGCAGTTTGTCCGTGGCTAGTGAAAAACTGTTTTTT.

J is TRBJ2-4 and V is TRBV28; D unresolved. This CDR3 has 12 amino acids. Germline values: CDR1 MDHEN, CDR2 SYDVKM. Trimming removed 3 bases at V and 6 bases at J, with 6 bases between. The CDR3 loop reads CASSFNSNIQYF. The CDR3 nucleotides read TGTGCCAGCAGTTTTAATTCAAACATTCAGTACTTC.

CDR3 bases: TGTGCCAGCAGTGAGGGCCTCTATGGCTACACCTTC. It specifies CASSEGLYGYTF. The rearrangement joins TRBV6-1 to TRBJ1-2; D is ambiguous. The CDR3 has 12 amino acids. The germline V gene has CDR1 MNHNS and CDR2 SASEGT. Trimming removed 3 bases from V and 4 bases from J, with 6 bases in between.

In this sample, this clone turned up once. The CDR3, as DNA: TGTGCCACTGCGAAGGGGGATAATGAAAAACTGTTTTTT. Its translation: CATAKGDNEKLFF. The chain has TRBV19 and TRBJ1-4, with D perhaps matching TRBD1 (6 bases). CDR3 size: 13 residues. The germline gives CDR1 LNHDA, CDR2 SQIVND (reference sequence). V was shortened by 10 bases and J by 4 bases, with 13 bases between the two germline ends.

This clone was found once. This chain joins TRBV30 and TRBJ1-1; D call uncertain. Trimming took off 1 base at V and 4 bases at J, with 13 bases between the two ends. The CDR3 extends over 14 amino acids. Germline values: CDR1 GTSNPN, CDR2 SVGIG (reference sequence). CDR3 region: CAWSAGFGGTEAFF. The CDR3, as DNA: TGTGCCTGGAGTGCGGGGTTCGGTGGCACTGAAGCTTTCTTT.

The genes are TRBV5-4 and TRBJ1-6, with 7 nucleotides matching TRBD1. CDR1 SGHNT and CDR2 YYREEE come from the germline V gene (reference sequence). Unmatched junction bases numbered 3, after V lost 0 bases and J lost 9 bases. The CDR3 runs to 14 residues. Here the CDR3 DNA reads TGTGCCAGCAGCTTGGAGTCAGGGGGTTCACCCCTCCACTTT. Its protein product is CASSLESGGSPLHF.